This entry features one TCR beta chain sequence. A read error may account for a junction end that differs from germline. The CDR3 runs 12 residues. Per germline, CDR1 SGHNT and CDR2 YYREEE (reference sequence). The source of the sample is a study of blood T cell repertoires in COVID-19. Study-level background: Sites across the United States, Italy and Spain contributed samples from acute and convalescent COVID-19. The analysed material was cDNA or gDNA that came from T cells, B-cell-depleted T cells, or PBMCs.

Original analysis: Amplification from reference gene primers served as the basis for estimated nucleated cell counts. The table came from immunoSEQ multiplex PCR; TCRdb's copy has only in-frame clones and leaves some out. That table gives V, J and clone size, and the DNA gave D and trimming. In the table there are approximately 26,000 clones, nearly 95% of which are singletons. This rearrangement joins TRBV5-4 to TRBJ2-3; D is undetermined. The origin of this receptor is a human donor in a cohort sampled during active COVID-19. Sequenced: peripheral blood. CDR3 nucleotide sequence: TGTGCCAGCAGCTTGGTAGAGTCAGGTTCCGAGTTT. This gives the protein CASSLVESGSEF.